The 30 T cell receptor beta chains below were found in one sample sequenced in a study of cytotoxic CD8 clonotypes in ibrutinib-treated CLL (dated by TCRdb to the early 2020s). In light of the paper, this sample's time point label describes: 12 months on ibrutinib. The library relied on the immunoSEQ multiplex PCR assay. TCRdb re-hosts the immuneACCESS table, in-frame sequences only. Its copies lack some clones; in the studies checked, an unresolved V gene accounts for under half of them, and the cause for the rest is not known. The sample table records about 140,000 clones; 75% to 95% of these occur just once. Of the sample, less than 14% falls within the top ten clones. The sample here was PBMCs, taken after 12 months of ibrutinib treatment. These TCRs come from a human donor with chronic lymphocytic leukemia.

The chain uses TRBV7-9 and TRBJ2-1; TRBD2 matches 10 bases. This CDR3 contains 16 residues. J was trimmed by 6 bases and V by 4 bases; bases with no gene match: 9. The germline CDR1 and CDR2 sequences are SEHNR and FQNEAQ (reference sequence). The CDR3 loop reads CASSSFAQREGNEQFF. Written as DNA, the CDR3 is TGTGCCAGCAGCTCATTTGCCCAGCGGGAGGGCAATGAGCAGTTCTTC.

In this sample, this clone turned up once. DNA of the CDR3: TGTGCCATCAGTGAGCAGACAACTAATGAAAAACTGTTTTTT. It translates to CAISEQTTNEKLFF. This chain joins TRBV10-3 and TRBJ1-4; D is unclear. The germline CDR1 and CDR2 sequences are ENHRY and SYGVKD. V was pared by 2 bases and J by 0 bases, with 4 bases between. The CDR3 consists of 14 residues.

The rearrangement joins TRBV7-2 to TRBJ1-1; 10 bases match TRBD1. The junction had 0 bases not matched to a gene; V was cut back by 4 bases and J by 1 base. The CDR3 covers 14 residues. CDR1 and CDR2 from the germline V gene are SGHTA and FQGNSA. DNA of the CDR3: TGTGCCAGCAGCTGGACAGGGGGGAACACTGAAGCTTTCTTT. This sequence encodes CASSWTGGNTEAFF.

The chain uses TRBV10-2 and TRBJ2-4; TRBD1 matches 9 bases. CDR3 length equals 14 residues. Per the germline V gene, CDR1 is WSHSY and CDR2 is SAAADI. V shed 6 bases and J 6 bases; nucleotides not matched to a gene: 6. The CDR3 here is CASRTGGSGNIQYF. The DNA of the CDR3 is TGCGCCAGCAGGACAGGGGGTTCAGGAAACATTCAGTACTTC.

Of note for this clone: The sample contains more than one DNA sequence encoding this CDR3. The chain has TRBV5-1 and TRBJ2-7, with 9 bases aligning to TRBD2. Per the germline V gene, CDR1 is SGHRS and CDR2 is YFSETQ. The ends lost 4 bases at V and 2 bases at J; junction bases unmatched: 7. The CDR3 runs to 15 residues. The CDR3 region is CASSPTSGRAYEQYF. DNA for the CDR3: TGCGCCAGCAGCCCAACTAGCGGGCGGGCCTACGAGCAGTACTTC.

This clone has just one count. The chain has TRBV5-4 and TRBJ2-1; 12 nucleotides match TRBD2. Per the germline V gene, CDR1 is SGHNT and CDR2 is YYREEE (reference sequence). Trimming removed 0 bases from V and 10 bases from J; junction bases left unmatched: 5. The length of the CDR3 is 15 residues. DNA of the CDR3: TGTGCCAGCAGCTTGGCACTAGCGGGAGGAGAGGAGCAGTTCTTC. This encodes CASSLALAGGEEQFF.

The V gene is TRBV6-5, the J gene TRBJ1-5; 7 positions agree with TRBD1. The CDR3 consists of 15 residues. Germline V lookup: CDR1 MNHEY, CDR2 SVGAGI. Unmatched junction bases numbered 9, after V lost 6 bases and J lost 4 bases. This chain's CDR3 is CASSRGQNSNQPQHF. For the CDR3, the DNA is TGTGCCAGCAGCCGGGGACAGAATTCGAATCAGCCCCAGCATTTT.

This clone was found once. The chain links TRBV7-7 to TRBJ2-7, with D unresolved. Germline V gene lookup returns CDR1 SSHAT and CDR2 FNYEAQ (reference sequence). This CDR3 is built from 13 residues. Here the CDR3 DNA reads TGTGCTAGTAGCATCGGCGACTCCTACGAGCAGTACTTC. This gives the protein CASSIGDSYEQYF. Full variable domain (remainder filled in from reference TRBV7-7 and TRBJ2-7): GAGVSQSPRYKVTKRGQDVTLRCDPISSHATLYWYQQALGQGPEFLTYFNYEAQPDKSGLPSDRFSAERPEGSISTLTIQRTEQRDSAMYRCASSIGDSYEQYFGPGTRLTVT.

The chain is built from TRBV28 and TRBJ1-2, with D perhaps matching TRBD1 (6 bases). V was trimmed by 3 bases and J by 8 bases, leaving 16 bases between them. This CDR3 region has 14 residues. The V gene's germline CDR1 is MDHEN and CDR2 SYDVKM. The CDR3 loop reads CASSFPAGDRGYTF. CDR3 bases: TGTGCCAGCAGTTTTCCCGCAGGGGACCGGGGCTACACCTTC.

CDR3 sequence: CATNQGRRNQPQHF. CDR3 DNA: TGTGCCACTAATCAGGGGAGGCGCAATCAGCCCCAGCATTTT. V usage is TRBV28 and J usage is TRBJ1-5; D is perhaps TRBD1 (6 bases). Trimming removed 10 bases at V and 2 bases at J, with 15 bases between. CDR1 and CDR2 (germline): MDHEN, SYDVKM. This CDR3 spans 14 amino acids.

V is TRBV14 and J is TRBJ2-7; 9 nucleotides agree with TRBD1. Germline trimming cut 8 bases from V and 0 bases from J; bases unmatched to any gene: 2. This CDR3 has 13 amino acids. Germline V gene sequence: CDR1 SGHDN, CDR2 FVKESK. CDR3 loop: CASGQGNSYEQYF. The CDR3 bases are TGTGCCAGCGGACAGGGGAACTCCTACGAGCAGTACTTC.

V is TRBV4-1 and J is TRBJ2-6; D gene uncertain. The germline gives CDR1 MGHRA, CDR2 YSYEKL. This CDR3 is 16 amino acids long. V lost 0 bases and J 3 bases, leaving 9 bases between the germline ends. As DNA, the CDR3 is TGCGCCAGCAGCCAAGATATCCGATTTGGGGCCAACGTCCTGACTTTC. This encodes CASSQDIRFGANVLTF.

The chain employs TRBV7-9 and TRBJ2-1, with no clear D. This CDR3 spans 14 amino acids. Trimming took off 5 bases at V and 9 bases at J, with 17 bases between the two ends. CDR1 SEHNR and CDR2 FQNEAQ come from the germline V gene (reference sequence). CDR3 bases: TGTGCCAGCAGCCACGAACAATCTCCCCCTGAGCAGTTCTTC. This sequence encodes CASSHEQSPPEQFF.

This sequence joins TRBV6-6 and TRBJ1-2; 8 bases line up with TRBD1. CDR1 is MNHNY and CDR2 is SVGAGI in the germline V gene (reference sequence). This CDR3 spans 14 amino acids. The ends lost 7 bases at V and 5 bases at J; junction bases unmatched: 9. The CDR3 spells CASTLGQGPYGYTF. Here the CDR3 DNA reads TGTGCCAGCACTCTAGGACAGGGTCCTTATGGCTACACCTTC.

This chain joins TRBV7-3 and TRBJ2-1; D gene unclear. The germline CDR1 and CDR2 sequences are SGHTA and FQGTGA. The CDR3 spans 12 residues. Deletions cut 1 base from V and 6 bases from J, with 4 bases between. CDR3 nucleotides: TGTGCCAGCAGCTTAAGTACCAATGAGCAGTTCTTC. Translating it yields CASSLSTNEQFF.

This chain uses TRBV6-1 with TRBJ1-5, with 7 bases lining up with TRBD1. The CDR3 is 15 residues long. Losses at the gene ends were 4 bases for V and 1 base for J; bases not matched to a gene: 4. CDR1 is MNHNS and CDR2 is SASEGT in the germline V gene. The chain's CDR3 is CASSGPRGSNQPQHF. DNA of the CDR3: TGTGCCAGCAGTGGACCCAGGGGGAGCAATCAGCCCCAGCATTTT.

A single count supports this clone. V gene TRBV7-9 combines with J gene TRBJ2-7, with D possibly matching TRBD1 (5 bases). The CDR3 length is 11 residues. Between the trimmed V and J ends, which lost 5 bases and 6 bases, there was a span of 8 bases. Per germline, CDR1 SEHNR and CDR2 FQNEAQ (reference sequence). The CDR3 DNA reads TGTGCCAGCAGCCCTCAGGGCGAGCAGTACTTC. This encodes CASSPQGEQYF.

This CDR3 reads CASSWRTGTSLVETQYF. CDR3 sequence (DNA): TGCGCCAGCAGCTGGAGGACCGGGACTAGTCTTGTGGAGACCCAGTACTTC. V and J are TRBV5-1 and TRBJ2-5; 8 bases map to TRBD2. V lost 3 bases, J lost 5 bases, and 15 bases stayed unmatched. This CDR3 is built from 17 residues. Germline V gene sequence: CDR1 SGHRS, CDR2 YFSETQ.

The J gene is TRBJ2-7, the V gene TRBV11-2; 9 positions match TRBD1. Unmatched junction bases numbered 4, after V lost 0 bases and J lost 4 bases. Germline-derived CDR1 and CDR2 are SGHAT and FQNNGV. This CDR3 spans 15 amino acids. The chain's CDR3 is CASSLEGTGIYEQYF. CDR3 sequence (DNA): TGTGCCAGCAGCTTAGAAGGGACAGGGATTTACGAGCAGTACTTC.

The rearrangement joins TRBV9 to TRBJ2-1, with 7 bases lining up with TRBD1. The CDR3 totals 14 residues. Germline V gives CDR1 SGDLS, CDR2 YYNGEE. V shed 3 bases and J 9 bases; nucleotides not matched to a gene: 9. CDR3: CASSEGTEKGEQFF. CDR3 sequence (DNA): TGTGCCAGCAGCGAAGGGACAGAAAAGGGTGAGCAGTTCTTC.

This chain links TRBV28 with TRBJ1-2; TRBD1 matches 7 bases. The CDR3 consists of 12 residues. Trimming removed 6 bases from V and 4 bases from J; junction bases left unmatched: 2. The germline gives CDR1 MDHEN, CDR2 SYDVKM. DNA of the CDR3: TGTGCCAGCAGCAACAGGGGCTATGGCTACACCTTC. This sequence encodes CASSNRGYGYTF.

The chain joins TRBV7-8 to TRBJ1-5, with D possibly TRBD1 on 6 matching bases. The CDR3 length is 14 residues. V lost 5 bases and J 6 bases, leaving 14 bases between the germline ends. Germline values: CDR1 SGHVS, CDR2 FQNEAQ. CDR3 loop: CASSERGPGQPQHF. The DNA of the CDR3 is TGTGCCAGCAGCGAGCGGGGGCCCGGTCAGCCCCAGCATTTT. Full variable domain (rest looked up from reference TRBV7-8 and TRBJ1-5): GAGVSQSPRYKVAKRGQDVALRCDPISGHVSLFWYQQALGQGPEFLTYFQNEAQLDKSGLPSDRFFAERPEGSVSTLKIQRTQQEDSAVYLCASSERGPGQPQHFGDGTRLSIL.

The V and J genes are TRBV27 and TRBJ2-7, with 8 bases lining up with TRBD1. Germline V CDR1 and CDR2: MNHEY, SMNVEV (reference sequence). CDR3 length: 14 amino acids. The trim removed 6 bases at V and 0 bases at J, leaving 4 bases unmatched. CDR3 sequence: CASRRTGSSYEQYF. CDR3 DNA sequence: TGTGCCAGCAGAAGGACAGGGAGCTCCTACGAGCAGTACTTC.

The chain couples TRBV5-4 to TRBJ2-1; 14 positions agree with TRBD2. This CDR3 has 15 residues. Germline V CDR1 and CDR2: SGHNT, YYREEE (reference sequence). V shed 5 bases and J 9 bases; nucleotides not matched to a gene: 7. CDR3 nucleotide sequence: TGTGCCAGCAGGGAAGAGGGACTAGCGGGAGCTGAGCAGTTCTTC. Translation gives CASREEGLAGAEQFF.

The gene calls are TRBV7-3 and TRBJ2-1, with TRBD2 matching over 9 bases. CDR1 and CDR2 (germline): SGHTA, FQGTGA. The V and J ends lost 5 bases and 4 bases, in that order; junction bases with no gene match: 9. This CDR3 comprises 16 residues. The CDR3 coding sequence is TGTGCCAGCAGCGCCCTAGCGGGAATCGGATACAATGAGCAGTTCTTC. Its protein product is CASSALAGIGYNEQFF.

The V and J genes are TRBV9 and TRBJ2-7, with 7 bases identical to TRBD1. Trimming cost V 1 base and J 5 bases; bases outside gene matches: 3. The CDR3 contains 13 residues. The germline CDR1 and CDR2 sequences are SGDLS and YYNGEE. Here the CDR3 DNA reads TGTGCCAGCAGCGTACAGGGGGTGGACGAGCAGTACTTC. It is translated as CASSVQGVDEQYF.

The V call is TRBV28, the J call TRBJ1-5; no definite D call. With 5 bases removed from V and 10 bases from J, the gap between germline ends came to 12 bases. Germline CDR1 reads MDHEN; CDR2 reads SYDVKM. CDR3 length equals 12 residues. As DNA, the CDR3 is TGTGCCAGCAGTCTGATCGGGCTACCCCAGCATTTT. It codes for CASSLIGLPQHF.

The rearrangement uses TRBV2 and TRBJ2-7; 7 nucleotides match TRBD1. Germline trimming cut 5 bases from V and 5 bases from J; bases unmatched to any gene: 6. The CDR3 runs to 13 residues. CDR1 is SNHLY, CDR2 FYNNEI, per germline. The CDR3 region is CASSPGQNNEQYF. For the CDR3, the DNA is TGTGCCAGCAGTCCGGGACAGAACAACGAGCAGTACTTC.

The chain joins TRBV18 to TRBJ2-3; D is undetermined. This CDR3 comprises 14 residues. Germline values: CDR1 KGHSH, CDR2 LQKENI. Deletions cut 0 bases from V and 1 base from J, with 5 bases between. The CDR3 here is CASSPPWGTDTQYF. CDR3 coding DNA: TGTGCCAGCTCACCACCGTGGGGCACAGATACGCAGTATTTT.

This chain links TRBV27 with TRBJ1-1, with 12 positions matching TRBD1. V shed 2 bases and J 4 bases; nucleotides not matched to a gene: 11. The CDR3 totals 18 residues. CDR1 MNHEY and CDR2 SMNVEV come from the germline V gene (reference sequence). The CDR3 loop is CASSLLGTGGVGFTEAFF. CDR3 nucleotides: TGTGCCAGCAGTTTACTCGGGACAGGGGGCGTAGGATTCACTGAAGCTTTCTTT.